The clone carrying this TCR beta chain appeared many times. Its specificity is unknown. This sample was taken from a study of T cells in Graves' hyperthyroidism and ophthalmopathy. Study context: Initial diagnosis, before any treatment, was when peripheral blood was collected.

The CDR3 spans 17 residues. V trimming: 0 bases; J trimming: 4 bases; junction bases outside the gene matches: 9. Germline assignment: CDR1 DFQATT and CDR2 SNEGSKA (reference sequence). Overall study results and limits: Ophthalmopathy and stable hyperthyroidism were told apart by a 13 V-J model. Most clonotypes that expanded in the thyroid above 0.001 also showed up in blood.

PBMCs stemmed from approximately 10 ml fresh peripheral blood. Amplified regions were TCR beta CDR3 sequences from RNA transcripts. Researchers ran a first-round RT-PCR on the TCR CDR3 using the HTBI primer set. TCRdb re-analysed the multiplex PCR reads in MiXCR, keeping a single row per CDR3 protein. The repertoire includes roughly 96,000 distinct CDR3 sequences, roughly 56% of them detected once, and 25% to 30% sits in the top ten. Sequencing was performed on blood. The sequence was collected from a woman between 40 and 55 years old with Graves' hyperthyroidism. The chain combines TRBV20-1 with TRBJ2-5; 12 bases fit TRBD2. The CDR3, as DNA: TGCAGTGCTAGAGAGGCTAGCGGGAGGGCCTGGGGAGAGACCCAGTACTTC. Protein sequence: CSAREASGRAWGETQYF.